Each of the 17 T cell receptor beta chains below was sequenced from the same sample in a study of prognosis after radiotherapy for stage I lung cancer. From genomic DNA, TCR beta CDR3 was amplified by two-round multiplex PCR. Specific primers for each TRBV and TRBJ gene were what first-round PCR used. TCRdb re-analysed the multiplex PCR reads in MiXCR, keeping a single row per CDR3 protein. The sample records some 38,000 distinct CDR3 sequences, approximately 25% being singletons. The source material was PBMCs, sampled before or after stereotactic body radiation therapy (not recorded which). These receptors were taken from a donor over 45 with non-small cell lung cancer.

CDR3 DNA sequence: TGTGCCTGGACAACCGGGACAGGGGGCTCAAATGAGCAGTTCTTC. Translation gives CAWTTGTGGSNEQFF. The rearrangement links TRBV30 to TRBJ2-1; 12 positions match TRBD1. CDR3 size: 15 residues. V lost 4 bases to trimming and J lost 7 bases; unmatched junction nucleotides: 8. Germline V CDR1 and CDR2: GTSNPN, SVGIG (reference sequence). The variable domain in full, with the rest retrieved from reference TRBV30 and TRBJ2-1, is SQTIHQWPATLVQPVGSPLSLECTVEGTSNPNLYWYRQAAGRGLQLLFYSVGIGQISSEVPQNLSASRPQDRQFILSSKKLLLSDSGFYLCAWTTGTGGSNEQFFGPGTRLTVL.

Concerning this clonotype itself: Because it lacks the conserved phenylalanine or tryptophan at the end, this CDR3 is likely a read error. This chain links TRBV28 with TRBJ2-1; D not resolved. This CDR3 is built from 15 residues. The germline V gene has CDR1 MDHEN and CDR2 SYDVKM. CDR3 region: CASRTDLRDGNEQFS. CDR3 DNA: TGTGCGAGCAGAACGGACCTCCGCGACGGCAATGAGCAGTTCTCC.

This clonotype was seen at least ten times. The genes are TRBV20-1 and TRBJ2-3; D is possibly TRBD1 (7 bases). This CDR3 has 16 residues. Per germline, CDR1 DFQATT and CDR2 SNEGSKA (reference sequence). V shed 2 bases and J shed 0 bases, with 15 bases lying between them. This CDR3 reads CSARSAGQQSTDTQYF. As DNA, the CDR3 is TGCAGTGCTAGAAGCGCGGGACAGCAAAGCACAGATACGCAGTATTTT.

A note on this clonotype: This likely traces to a read error, being one base from a far larger clone. The gene calls are TRBV6-5 and TRBJ2-1; 11 nucleotides agree with TRBD2. The CDR3 covers 13 residues. CDR1 is MNHEY and CDR2 is SVGAGI in the germline V gene. CDR3 in amino acids: CASSGLAGNDQFF. In nucleotides, the CDR3 is TGTGCCAGCAGTGGACTAGCGGGCAATGATCAGTTCTTC.

This clonotype came up many times. The chain employs TRBV15 and TRBJ1-3; TRBD1 might be the D (5 bases). V was pared by 6 bases and J by 4 bases, with 19 bases between. This CDR3 region has 16 residues. The germline gives CDR1 LNHNV, CDR2 YYDKDF (reference sequence). The CDR3 coding sequence is TGTGCCACCAGGGATCTGACAGTGGCTGGGGGAAACACCATATATTTT. Residues: CATRDLTVAGGNTIYF.

This clonotype was counted ten times or more. One end of the junction fails to match germline, which may point to a read error. The chain joins TRBV7-3 to TRBJ1-1; TRBD1 is a possible D gene (5 bases). CDR1 SGHTA and CDR2 FQGTGA come from the germline V gene. The CDR3 consists of 13 residues. CDR3 protein: CASRLTRGREAFF. The CDR3 region has the DNA TGTGCCAGCAGATTAACGAGGGGCCGGGAAGCTTTCTTT.

This clonotype was seen many times. This rearrangement joins TRBV3-1 to TRBJ2-5; D remains ambiguous. Germline-derived CDR1 and CDR2 are LGHDT and YNNKEL (reference sequence). V was clipped by 4 bases and J by 5 bases, with 17 bases between them. The CDR3 extends over 15 amino acids. In nucleotides, the CDR3 is TGTGCCAGCAGCCCGATACCTACCTCTGGGGAGACCCAGTACTTC. As protein: CASSPIPTSGETQYF.

This clonotype showed up many times. The V call is TRBV20-1, the J call TRBJ2-5, with a tentative D call TRBD2 (5 bases). The germline V and J ends were trimmed by 0 bases and 4 bases, with 18 bases remaining between them. The germline V gene encodes CDR1 DFQATT and CDR2 SNEGSKA (reference sequence). The CDR3 is 16 residues long. The CDR3 DNA sequence: TGCAGTGCTAGAGATCTAACTAGAGGATCGGTAGAGACCCAGTACTTC. Translation: CSARDLTRGSVETQYF.

This clonotype was seen many times. The V call is TRBV29-1, the J call TRBJ1-2; a possible D gene is TRBD1 (5 bases). V was pared by 8 bases and J by 4 bases, with 14 bases between. Germline V lookup: CDR1 SQVTM, CDR2 ANQGSEA. The CDR3 runs to 12 residues. The CDR3 here is CSLREGPYGYTF. CDR3 in DNA: TGCAGCCTGCGGGAGGGGCCCTATGGCTACACCTTC. The variable domain in full, completed from reference TRBV29-1 and TRBJ1-2, reads SAVISQKPSRDICQRGTSLTIQCQVDSQVTMMFWYRQQPGQSLTLIATANQGSEATYESGFVIDKFPISRPNLTFSTLTVSNMSPEDSSIYLCSLREGPYGYTFGSGTRLTVV.

As to this clonotype: At one of its ends the junction is not consistent with the germline gene, which may arise from a read error. The chain recombines TRBV6-2 or TRBV6-3 with TRBJ1-5; the D gene is possibly TRBD1 (6 bases). The CDR3 covers 13 residues. Germline V CDR1 and CDR2: MNHEY, SVGEGT. In DNA, the CDR3 is TGTGCCAGCAACAGACAGGTGAAACAGCCCCAGCGTTTT. Translating gives CASNRQVKQPQRF.

A word on this clonotype: A read error may account for a junction end that differs from germline. The V call is TRBV12-3 or TRBV12-4, the J call TRBJ1-1; 7 bases map to TRBD1. The CDR3 sequence is 15 residues long. CDR3 sequence (DNA): TGTGCTAGCAGTGGCCGGGACAGTATGAACACTGAAGCTTTCTTT. It is translated as CASSGRDSMNTEAFF.

The sample holds many counts of this clonotype. The gene calls are TRBV19 and TRBJ1-1, with D hard to call. This CDR3 region has 14 residues. The germline V gene encodes CDR1 LNHDA and CDR2 SQIVND (reference sequence). Trimming took off 2 bases at V and 5 bases at J, with 12 bases between the two ends. The CDR3 protein is CASSILHGGTEAFF. CDR3 in DNA: TGTGCCAGTAGTATATTGCACGGTGGGACTGAAGCTTTCTTT.

This clonotype was picked up many times. The chain employs TRBV28 and TRBJ1-2, with 7 bases lining up with TRBD1. Germline V gene sequence: CDR1 MDHEN, CDR2 SYDVKM. This CDR3 contains 14 residues. V was pared by 3 bases and J by 4 bases, with 5 bases of the junction left unmatched. CDR3: CASSLGPGGYGYTF. DNA for the CDR3: TGTGCCAGCAGTTTGGGTCCAGGGGGCTATGGCTACACCTTC.

This clonotype was observed many times. The V and J genes are TRBV7-8 and TRBJ2-7, with D possibly matching TRBD2 (5 bases). Trimming removed 5 bases at V and 3 bases at J, with 17 bases between. The CDR3 runs 15 residues. Germline values: CDR1 SGHVS, CDR2 FQNEAQ. CDR3 DNA sequence: TGTGCCAGCAGCCACCGGGAACAGCGGCGCTACGAGCAGTACTTC. Residues: CASSHREQRRYEQYF.

Points on this clonotype: The junction departs from germline at one end; a sequencing error may be responsible. The genes are TRBV28 and TRBJ1-6; D is undetermined. The length of the CDR3 is 14 residues. Per the germline V gene, CDR1 is MDHEN and CDR2 is SYDVKM. This CDR3 reads CASSVAPNNSHLHF. The CDR3, as DNA: TGTGCCAGCAGTGTGGCCCCGAATAATTCACACCTCCACTTT.

This clonotype has a count of ten or more. The CDR3 nucleotides read TGTGCCAGCTCTTACCTTGAGCATTCACCCCTCCACTTT. Protein sequence: CASSYLEHSPLHF. The chain is built from TRBV28 and TRBJ1-6, with unresolved D. V gave up 8 bases and J gave up 8 bases, with 13 bases separating them. The CDR3 is made up of 13 amino acids. Germline loops: CDR1 MDHEN, CDR2 SYDVKM. The full variable domain, in which reference TRBV28 and TRBJ1-6 provide the parts outside the CDR3, is DVKVTQSSRYLVKRTGEKVFLECVQDMDHENMFWYRQDPGLGLRLIYFSYDVKMKEKGDIPEGYSVSREKKERFSLILESASTNQTSMYLCASSYLEHSPLHFGNGTRLTVT.

This clonotype was recorded at least ten times. The rearrangement joins TRBV6-4 to TRBJ1-6; D call uncertain. The CDR3 length is 14 residues. Per germline, CDR1 MRHNA and CDR2 SNTAGT. V was cut by 5 bases and J by 9 bases, with 14 bases left in between. The CDR3 loop reads CASSYAGVVSPLHF. CDR3 DNA: TGTGCCAGCAGTTACGCCGGAGTCGTTTCACCCCTCCACTTT.